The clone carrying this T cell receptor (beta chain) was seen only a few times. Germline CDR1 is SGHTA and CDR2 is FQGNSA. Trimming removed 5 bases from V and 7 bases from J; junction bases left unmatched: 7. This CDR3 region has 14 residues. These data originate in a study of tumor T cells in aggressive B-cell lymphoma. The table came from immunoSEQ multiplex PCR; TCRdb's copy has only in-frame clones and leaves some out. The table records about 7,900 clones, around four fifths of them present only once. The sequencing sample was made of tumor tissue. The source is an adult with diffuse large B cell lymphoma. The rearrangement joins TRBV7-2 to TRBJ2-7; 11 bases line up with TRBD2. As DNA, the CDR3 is TGTGCCAGCAGCCCCCGACTAGCGGGAAGTGAGCAGTACTTC. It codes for CASSPRLAGSEQYF.